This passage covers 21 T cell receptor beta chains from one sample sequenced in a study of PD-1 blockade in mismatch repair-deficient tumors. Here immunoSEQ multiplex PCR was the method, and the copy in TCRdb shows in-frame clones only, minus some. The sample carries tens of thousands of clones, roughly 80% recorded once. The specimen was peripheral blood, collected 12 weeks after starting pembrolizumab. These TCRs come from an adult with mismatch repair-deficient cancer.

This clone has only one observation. Here the CDR3 reads CASSLTGPQETQYF. The CDR3 bases are TGCGCCAGCAGCTTGACGGGCCCTCAAGAGACCCAGTACTTC. The chain recombines TRBV5-1 with TRBJ2-5; D is undetermined. V was cut by 1 base and J by 2 bases, with 9 bases left in between. CDR3 size: 14 residues. The germline V gene encodes CDR1 SGHRS and CDR2 YFSETQ.

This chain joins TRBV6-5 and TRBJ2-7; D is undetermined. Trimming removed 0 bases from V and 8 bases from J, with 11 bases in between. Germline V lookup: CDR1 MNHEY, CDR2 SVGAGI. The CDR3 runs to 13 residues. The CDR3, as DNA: TGTGCCAGCAGTTACTCGAACCCCCCGCAGCAGTACTTC. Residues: CASSYSNPPQQYF.

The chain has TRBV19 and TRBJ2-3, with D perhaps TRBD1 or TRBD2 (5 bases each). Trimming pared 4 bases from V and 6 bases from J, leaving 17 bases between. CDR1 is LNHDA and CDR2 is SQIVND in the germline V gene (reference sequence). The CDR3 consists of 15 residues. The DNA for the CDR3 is TGTGCCAGTAGTACCCTGAGGGGCGCAGTGGATACGCAGTATTTT. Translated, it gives CASSTLRGAVDTQYF.

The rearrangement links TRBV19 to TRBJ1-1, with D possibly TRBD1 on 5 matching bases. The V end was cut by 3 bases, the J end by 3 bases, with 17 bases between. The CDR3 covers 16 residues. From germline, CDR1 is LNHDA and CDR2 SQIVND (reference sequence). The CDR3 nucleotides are TGTGCCAGTAGTATCCGCGTCGGGGCGGGGGACACTGAAGCTTTCTTT. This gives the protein CASSIRVGAGDTEAFF. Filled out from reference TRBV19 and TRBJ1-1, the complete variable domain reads DGGITQSPKYLFRKEGQNVTLSCEQNLNHDAMYWYRQDPGQGLRLIYYSQIVNDFQKGDIAEGYSVSREKKESFPLTVTSAQKNPTAFYLCASSIRVGAGDTEAFFGQGTRLTVV.

The CDR3 loop is CASSVRDGDYEQYF. The CDR3 coding sequence is TGTGCCAGTAGTGTCCGGGACGGAGATTACGAGCAGTACTTC. The genes are TRBV19 and TRBJ2-7; D may match TRBD1 or TRBD2 (5 bases each). The V gene's germline CDR1 is LNHDA and CDR2 SQIVND (reference sequence). This CDR3 is built from 14 residues. V lost 5 bases and J lost 4, with 15 bases in between.

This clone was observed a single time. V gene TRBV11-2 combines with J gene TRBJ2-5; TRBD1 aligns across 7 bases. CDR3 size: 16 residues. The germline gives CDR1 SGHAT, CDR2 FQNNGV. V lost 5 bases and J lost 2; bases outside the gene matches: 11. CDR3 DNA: TGTGCCAGCAGCCAGGGGTTCGACAGGGAGCAAGAGACCCAGTACTTC. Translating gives CASSQGFDREQETQYF.

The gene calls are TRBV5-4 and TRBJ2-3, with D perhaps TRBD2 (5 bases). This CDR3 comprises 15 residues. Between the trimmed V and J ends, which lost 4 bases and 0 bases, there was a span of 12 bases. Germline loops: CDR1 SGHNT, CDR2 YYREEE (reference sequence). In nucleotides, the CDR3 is TGTGCCAGCAGCCCCGTTGGACTTAGCACAGATACGCAGTATTTT. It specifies CASSPVGLSTDTQYF.

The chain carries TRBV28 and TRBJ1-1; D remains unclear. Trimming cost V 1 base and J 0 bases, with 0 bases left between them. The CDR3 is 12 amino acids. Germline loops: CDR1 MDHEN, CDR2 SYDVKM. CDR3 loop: CASSLLNTEAFF. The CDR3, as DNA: TGTGCCAGCAGTTTATTGAACACTGAAGCTTTCTTT.

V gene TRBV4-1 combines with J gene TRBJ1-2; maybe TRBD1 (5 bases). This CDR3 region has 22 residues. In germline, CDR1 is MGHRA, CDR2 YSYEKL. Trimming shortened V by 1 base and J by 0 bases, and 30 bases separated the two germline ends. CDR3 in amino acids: CASSQGGMQGDEWGSANYGYTF. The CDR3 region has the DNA TGCGCCAGCAGCCAAGGCGGGATGCAGGGTGATGAATGGGGTAGCGCTAACTATGGCTACACCTTC.

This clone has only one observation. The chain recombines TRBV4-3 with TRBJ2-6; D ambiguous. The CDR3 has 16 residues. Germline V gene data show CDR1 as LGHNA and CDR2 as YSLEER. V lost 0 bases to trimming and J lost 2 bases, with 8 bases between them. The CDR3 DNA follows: TGCGCCAGCAGCCAAGAACCGAGACCTGGGGCCAACGTCCTGACTTTC. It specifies CASSQEPRPGANVLTF.

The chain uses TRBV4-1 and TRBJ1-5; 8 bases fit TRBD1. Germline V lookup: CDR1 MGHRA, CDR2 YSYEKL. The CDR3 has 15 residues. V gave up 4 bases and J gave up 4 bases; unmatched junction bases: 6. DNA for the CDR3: TGCGCCAGCAGCCCATCCGGGACAGGTAATCAGCCCCAGCATTTT. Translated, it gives CASSPSGTGNQPQHF.

The CDR3 here is CASSQGTGYEQFF. The CDR3 region has the DNA TGCGCCAGCAGCCAAGGTACGGGTTATGAGCAGTTCTTC. The rearrangement uses TRBV4-1 and TRBJ2-1; D gene unclear. Trimming cost V 1 base and J 8 bases, with 9 bases left between them. Germline assignment: CDR1 MGHRA and CDR2 YSYEKL. The CDR3 extends over 13 amino acids.

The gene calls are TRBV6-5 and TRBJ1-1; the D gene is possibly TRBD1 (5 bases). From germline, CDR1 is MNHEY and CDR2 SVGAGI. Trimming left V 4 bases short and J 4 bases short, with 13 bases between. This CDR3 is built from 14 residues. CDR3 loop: CASSSFPGGTEAFF. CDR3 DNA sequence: TGTGCCAGCAGTTCATTCCCGGGGGGCACTGAAGCTTTCTTT.

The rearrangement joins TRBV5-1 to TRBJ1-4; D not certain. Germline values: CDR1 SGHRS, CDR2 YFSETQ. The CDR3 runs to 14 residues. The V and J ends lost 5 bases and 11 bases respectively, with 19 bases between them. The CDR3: CASRPQWEAEKLFF. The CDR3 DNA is TGCGCCAGCAGACCCCAGTGGGAAGCGGAGAAACTGTTTTTT.

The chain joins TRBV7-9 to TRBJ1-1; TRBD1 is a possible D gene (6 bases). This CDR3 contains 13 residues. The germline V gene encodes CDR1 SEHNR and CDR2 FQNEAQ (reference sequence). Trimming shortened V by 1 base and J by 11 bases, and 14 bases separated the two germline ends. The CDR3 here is CASSLEGGIEAFF. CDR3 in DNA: TGTGCCAGCAGCTTAGAGGGGGGGATTGAGGCTTTCTTT.

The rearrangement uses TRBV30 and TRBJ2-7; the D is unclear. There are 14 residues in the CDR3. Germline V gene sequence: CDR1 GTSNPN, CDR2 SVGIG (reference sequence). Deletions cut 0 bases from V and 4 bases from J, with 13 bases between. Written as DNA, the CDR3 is TGTGCCTGGAGTGTACGACTGAATCCGTACGAGCAGTACTTC. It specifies CAWSVRLNPYEQYF.

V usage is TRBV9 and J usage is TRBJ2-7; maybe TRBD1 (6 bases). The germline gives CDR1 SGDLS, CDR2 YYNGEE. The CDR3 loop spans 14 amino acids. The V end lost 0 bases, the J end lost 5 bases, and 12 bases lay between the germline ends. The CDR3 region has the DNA TGTGCCAGCAGCGTAGGGGCAGGGGCGAACGAGCAGTACTTC. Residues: CASSVGAGANEQYF.

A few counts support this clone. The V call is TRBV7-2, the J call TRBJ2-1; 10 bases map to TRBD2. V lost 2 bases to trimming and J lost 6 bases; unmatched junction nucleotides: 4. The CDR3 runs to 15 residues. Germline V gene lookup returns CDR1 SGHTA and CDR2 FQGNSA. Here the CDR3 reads CASSLFLAGVNEQFF. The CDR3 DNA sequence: TGTGCCAGCAGCTTATTTCTAGCGGGAGTCAATGAGCAGTTCTTC.

Written as DNA, the CDR3 is TGTGCCAGCACCTCCCACCGTTTTAACACTGAAGCTTTCTTT. It is translated as CASTSHRFNTEAFF. The chain carries TRBV6-1 and TRBJ1-1, with D unclear. The CDR3 sequence is 14 residues long. CDR1 and CDR2 from the germline V gene are MNHNS and SASEGT. Deletions cut 7 bases from V and 2 bases from J, with 14 bases between.

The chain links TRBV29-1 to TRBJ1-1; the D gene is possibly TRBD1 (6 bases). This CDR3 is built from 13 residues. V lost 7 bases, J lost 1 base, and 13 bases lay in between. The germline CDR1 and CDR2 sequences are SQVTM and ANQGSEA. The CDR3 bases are TGCAGCGCCCTACAGGGCAAGAACACTGAAGCTTTCTTT. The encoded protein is CSALQGKNTEAFF.

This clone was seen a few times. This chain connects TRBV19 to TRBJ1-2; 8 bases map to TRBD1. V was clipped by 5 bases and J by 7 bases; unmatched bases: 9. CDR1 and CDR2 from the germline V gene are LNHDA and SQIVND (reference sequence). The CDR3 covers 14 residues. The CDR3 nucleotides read TGTGCCAGTAGTCCAGGACAGGGCCCTTTTGGCTACACCTTC. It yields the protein CASSPGQGPFGYTF.